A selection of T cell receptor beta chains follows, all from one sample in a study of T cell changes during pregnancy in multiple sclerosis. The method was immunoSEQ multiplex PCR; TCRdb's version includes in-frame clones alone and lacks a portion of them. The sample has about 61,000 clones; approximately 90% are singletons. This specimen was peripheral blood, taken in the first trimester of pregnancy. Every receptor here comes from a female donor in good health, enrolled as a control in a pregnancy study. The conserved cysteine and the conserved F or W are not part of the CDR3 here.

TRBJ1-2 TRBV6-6 ASSYVGTGEGYT
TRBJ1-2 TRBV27 ASSLTGVDGYT
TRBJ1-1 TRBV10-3 ATRGQGDTEAF
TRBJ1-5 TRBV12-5 ASGPGFYANQPQH
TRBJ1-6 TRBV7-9 ASKQYNSPLH
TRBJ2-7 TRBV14 ASSQDTGGGPYEQY
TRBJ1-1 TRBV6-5 ASSYNTGEDEAF
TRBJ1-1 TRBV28 ASSSTGSGTEAF
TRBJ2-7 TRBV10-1 ASTEGAPKSYEQY
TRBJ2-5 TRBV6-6 ASSGLAGTRGETQY
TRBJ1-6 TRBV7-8 ASSPRQVSPLH
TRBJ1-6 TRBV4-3 ASSQDHDSPLH